This entry lists 20 T cell receptor beta chains sequenced from one sample in a study of Graves' ophthalmopathy and Graves' hyperthyroidism. RNA transcripts served as template for amplifying TCR beta CDR3 sequences. First-round RT-PCR used HTBI primers; second-round multiplex PCR followed. MiXCR, run by TCRdb on the multiplex PCR reads, gives a single entry per CDR3 protein. The sample records roughly 610,000 distinct CDR3 sequences, 22% being singletons. Sequencing was carried out using peripheral blood. The receptors were gathered from a woman between 18 and 29 years old with stable Graves' hyperthyroidism. Some clones in this sample may be carry-over from other donors' samples.

The V gene is TRBV10-3, the J gene TRBJ2-2; D not resolved. Germline V gene sequence: CDR1 ENHRY, CDR2 SYGVKD. The CDR3 runs to 12 residues. V lost 8 bases and J lost 5, with 9 bases in between. The CDR3: CAIRSSTGELFF. CDR3 DNA sequence: TGTGCCATCCGGTCTAGTACCGGGGAGCTGTTTTTT.

This clonotype was counted ten times or more. V is TRBV6-5 and J is TRBJ2-5; 10 bases match TRBD1. V gave up 4 bases and J gave up 3 bases; unmatched junction bases: 8. This CDR3 spans 16 amino acids. The germline V gene has CDR1 MNHEY and CDR2 SVGAGI. CDR3 nucleotides: TGTGCCAGCAGTTCCACCGGGACAGGGGCGAAAGAGACCCAGTACTTC. Its translation is CASSSTGTGAKETQYF.

This clonotype was seen ten or more times. V gene TRBV19 combines with J gene TRBJ1-1, with 7 nucleotides matching TRBD1. Trimming at V came to 6 bases and at J to 0 bases, leaving 7 bases not matched to a gene. Germline CDR1 LNHDA, CDR2 SQIVND (reference sequence). This CDR3 is built from 15 residues. The CDR3 is CASRKDRVMNTEAFF. CDR3 sequence (DNA): TGTGCCAGTAGAAAAGACAGGGTCATGAACACTGAAGCTTTCTTT.

This clonotype showed up many times. The chain uses TRBV28 and TRBJ1-1; 11 bases match TRBD1. J gave up 5 bases and V 4 bases, and 6 bases lay outside the gene matches. The germline V gene has CDR1 MDHEN and CDR2 SYDVKM. The CDR3 runs 15 residues. CDR3 loop: CASSSSDRGPTEAFF. CDR3 sequence (DNA): TGTGCCAGCAGTTCCTCGGACAGGGGGCCGACTGAAGCTTTCTTT.

The chain combines TRBV11-1 with TRBJ2-5; 9 bases line up with TRBD2. The CDR3 spans 16 residues. The junction had 7 bases not matched to a gene; V was cut back by 1 base and J by 4 bases. The germline V gene has CDR1 SGHAT and CDR2 FQDESV (reference sequence). The CDR3 coding sequence is TGTGCCAGCAGCTTAGATGGAGGTAGCGGGGGAGAGACCCAGTACTTC. It is translated as CASSLDGGSGGETQYF.

This clonotype was recorded at least ten times. The chain's CDR3 is CASSWGTMGNTIYF. In nucleotides, the CDR3 is TGCGCCAGCAGCTGGGGGACTATGGGGAACACCATATATTTT. The chain recombines TRBV5-1 with TRBJ1-3, with D maybe TRBD1 (5 bases). The germline V and J ends were trimmed by 3 bases and 7 bases, with 14 bases remaining between them. Germline assignment: CDR1 SGHRS and CDR2 YFSETQ. The CDR3 is made up of 14 amino acids.

Ten or more counts support this clonotype. The chain employs TRBV20-1 and TRBJ2-5; weak D call: TRBD2 (6 bases). V lost 0 bases and J lost 5, with 13 bases in between. The CDR3 has 14 residues. CDR1 is DFQATT and CDR2 is SNEGSKA in the germline V gene (reference sequence). CDR3 coding DNA: TGCAGTGCTAGAGATTCGGAGGGCCAGGAGACCCAGTACTTC. Its protein is CSARDSEGQETQYF.

This clonotype was detected ten times or more. The chain has TRBV20-1 and TRBJ1-2, with TRBD1 as a possible D gene (6 bases). Germline CDR1 reads DFQATT; CDR2 reads SNEGSKA (reference sequence). The CDR3 totals 13 residues. V lost 3 bases, J lost 0 bases, and 8 bases lay in between. The CDR3 coding sequence is TGCAGTGCTAGTAGACAGGCTAACTATGGCTACACCTTC. It is translated as CSASRQANYGYTF.

The chain couples TRBV7-2 to TRBJ2-2, with unresolved D. The length of the CDR3 is 13 residues. Germline V gene sequence: CDR1 SGHTA, CDR2 FQGNSA. V was clipped by 2 bases and J by 7 bases, with 8 bases between them. The CDR3 bases are TGTGCCAGCAGCTTACGTTCCGACGGGGAGCTGTTTTTT. It yields the protein CASSLRSDGELFF.

This clonotype was observed at least ten times. The chain employs TRBV12-3 or TRBV12-4 and TRBJ2-5; the D is unclear. This CDR3 has 16 amino acids. Trimming pared 0 bases from V and 5 bases from J, leaving 16 bases between. The CDR3 spells CASSLASRSGRETQYF. The CDR3, as DNA: TGTGCCAGCAGTTTAGCGTCCAGGTCTGGGCGGGAGACCCAGTACTTC.

This clonotype has a count of ten or more. This sequence joins TRBV29-1 and TRBJ1-1; possibly TRBD1 for D (6 bases). The CDR3 is 12 residues long. In germline, CDR1 is SQVTM, CDR2 ANQGSEA. V lost 4 bases and J 1 base, leaving 7 bases between the germline ends. CDR3 sequence: CSVVDRNTEAFF. Written as DNA, the CDR3 is TGCAGCGTTGTGGACAGGAACACTGAAGCTTTCTTT.

The chain recombines TRBV19 with TRBJ1-5; tentatively, D is TRBD1 (6 bases). CDR1 is LNHDA, CDR2 SQIVND, per germline (reference sequence). V lost 4 bases and J 4 bases, leaving 11 bases between the germline ends. The CDR3 consists of 14 residues. CDR3 amino acids: CASSTRQVNQPQHF. Here the CDR3 DNA reads TGTGCCAGTAGTACCCGACAGGTAAATCAGCCCCAGCATTTT.

This clonotype occurred many times. The V and J genes are TRBV6-1 and TRBJ2-5; 16 nucleotides match TRBD2. CDR3 length equals 18 residues. V shed 7 bases, J shed 4 bases, and the junction held 12 bases outside the gene matches. Germline V gives CDR1 MNHNS, CDR2 SASEGT. The CDR3 region has the DNA TGTGCCAGCACCAAGGGACTAGCGGGGGGGCCGGATGGAGAGACCCAGTACTTC. As protein: CASTKGLAGGPDGETQYF.

This clonotype was detected a few times. This chain uses TRBV27 with TRBJ2-4; D unresolved. The CDR3 is 13 amino acids. Germline-derived CDR1 and CDR2 are MNHEY and SMNVEV (reference sequence). V lost 8 bases to trimming and J lost 5 bases, with 13 bases between them. Written as DNA, the CDR3 is TGTGCCAGCTCCTGGGCCAGAGAAAACATTCAGTACTTC. Protein sequence: CASSWARENIQYF.

The sample holds a few counts of this clonotype. This chain connects TRBV30 to TRBJ1-2; TRBD1 matches at 10 bases. J was trimmed by 7 bases and V by 2 bases; bases with no gene match: 4. The CDR3 runs to 13 residues. Germline V gene lookup returns CDR1 GTSNPN and CDR2 SVGIG (reference sequence). Here the CDR3 reads CAWSLGQGGGYTF. CDR3 in DNA: TGTGCCTGGAGTTTAGGACAGGGGGGTGGCTACACCTTC.

This clonotype was seen at least ten times. The rearrangement links TRBV15 to TRBJ2-5; the D gene is possibly TRBD1 (6 bases). Germline V gene sequence: CDR1 LNHNV, CDR2 YYDKDF (reference sequence). This CDR3 region has 16 residues. V lost 3 bases and J lost 2, with 16 bases in between. The CDR3 protein is CATSSARTAGQETQYF. CDR3 DNA sequence: TGTGCCACCAGCAGCGCCCGGACAGCAGGTCAAGAGACCCAGTACTTC.

This clonotype was seen ten or more times. The J gene is TRBJ1-1, the V gene TRBV29-1; 7 bases agree with TRBD1. The germline CDR1 and CDR2 sequences are SQVTM and ANQGSEA. The CDR3 runs 14 residues. With 6 bases clipped from V and 3 bases from J, the junction kept 10 bases outside the gene matches. CDR3 in DNA: TGCAGCGTCCAGACAGGGCGGGTGGACACTGAAGCTTTCTTT. It codes for CSVQTGRVDTEAFF.

This clonotype has a handful of counts. V and J are TRBV12-3 or TRBV12-4 and TRBJ1-2; D is ambiguous. The CDR3 covers 15 residues. Between the trimmed V and J ends, which lost 1 base and 8 bases, there was a span of 17 bases. This CDR3 reads CASSLEPGLSYGYTF. As DNA, the CDR3 is TGTGCCAGCAGTTTAGAGCCGGGCTTAAGTTACGGCTACACCTTC.

Worth noting for this clonotype: An end of the junction does not agree with germline; a read error may underlie this. This rearrangement joins TRBV2 to TRBJ2-7, with D unclear. The CDR3 is 11 amino acids. Germline V CDR1 and CDR2: SNHLY, FYNNEI. The CDR3 region is CASIYSYEQYF. The CDR3 DNA sequence: TGTGCCAGCATTTACTCCTACGAACAGTACTTC.

The sample holds one count of this clonotype. This rearrangement joins TRBV6-1 to TRBJ2-7; 13 bases match TRBD2. CDR1 and CDR2 (germline): MNHNS, SASEGT. Losses at the gene ends were 2 bases for V and 7 bases for J; bases not matched to a gene: 5. The CDR3 loop spans 15 amino acids. Here the CDR3 DNA reads TGTGCCAGCAGTGAAACTAGCGGGGGGGCGGAAGAGCAGTACTTC. Encoded protein: CASSETSGGAEEQYF.